The rows below give T cell receptor beta chains drawn from one sample of a study of cytomegalovirus exposure and HLA in healthy donors. Assay used: immunoSEQ multiplex PCR; TCRdb lists only in-frame clones, some missing. The sample lists about 160,000 clones; approximately 81% were seen once. Sequencing was performed on PBMCs. The receptors were sampled from a boy aged 2-15 years in good health and CMV-seronegative. Both conserved end residues are part of each CDR3. Each record gives: V gene, CDR3 length, J gene, D gene, clone size, CDR3 protein, CDR3 DNA. A D gene is named only where the DNA matches it firmly. Size is omitted from some rows. Given values are once, few, many or a class for expanded clones.

>TRBV7-9|17|TRBJ1-1|TRBD1|once
CASSRGTGGDKDTEAFF
TGTGCCAGCAGTCGGGGGACAGGGGGCGATAAGGACACTGAAGCTTTCTTT
>TRBV5-6|12|TRBJ1-1|.|.
CASRATGAEAFF
TGTGCCAGCAGAGCGACAGGTGCTGAAGCTTTCTTT
>TRBV5-1|12|TRBJ2-1|.|.
CASQAGINEQFF
TGCGCCAGCCAGGCGGGAATCAATGAGCAGTTCTTC
>TRBV29-1|14|TRBJ1-1|.|once
CSVEKRLANTEAFF
TGCAGCGTTGAAAAAAGACTCGCGAACACTGAAGCTTTCTTT
>TRBV28|15|TRBJ2-7|TRBD2|.
CAIAGTSGSSYEQYF
TGTGCCATCGCCGGGACTAGCGGGAGTTCCTACGAGCAGTACTTC
>TRBV7-6|17|TRBJ2-1|TRBD2|.
CASSSPGTSTSYNEQFF
TGTGCCAGCAGCTCACCCGGGACTAGCACGTCCTACAATGAGCAGTTCTTC
>TRBV7-9|13|TRBJ2-7|.|.
CASSDGASYEQYF
TGTGCCAGCAGCGATGGAGCCTCCTACGAGCAGTACTTC
>TRBV5-1|16|TRBJ1-1|.|.
CASSPAGGTSNTEAFF
TGCGCCAGCAGCCCCGCGGGGGGCACTTCGAACACTGAAGCTTTCTTT
>TRBV28|16|TRBJ2-1|.|.
CASNSFEGGNYNEQFF
TGTGCCAGCAACTCATTCGAGGGGGGGAACTACAATGAGCAGTTCTTC
>TRBV5-4|19|TRBJ2-7|TRBD2|.
CASSLRAGSGRLRSYEQYF
TGTGCCAGCAGCTTGAGGGCTGGTAGCGGGAGGCTAAGGTCCTACGAGCAGTACTTC
>TRBV30|13|TRBJ1-1|.|.
CAWLPAGSTEAFF
TGTGCCTGGCTTCCCGCGGGGAGCACTGAAGCTTTCTTT
>TRBV6-1|14|TRBJ1-5|.|few
CASSENRVKQPQHF
TGTGCCAGCAGTGAAAACAGGGTGAAGCAGCCCCAGCATTTT
>TRBV28|13|TRBJ1-1|.|.
CASSSSGPVGAFF
TGTGCCAGCAGCTCCTCAGGGCCGGTAGGAGCTTTCTTT
>TRBV7-9|16|TRBJ1-4|.|.
CASSFGGQTFNEKLFF
TGTGCCAGCAGCTTTGGCGGACAGACTTTTAATGAAAAACTGTTTTTT
>TRBV7-2|12|TRBJ1-2|.|once
CASSLASHGYTF
TGTGCCAGCAGCTTAGCCTCCCATGGCTACACCTTC
>TRBV9|14|TRBJ1-2|.|.
CASSVALGAGGYTF
TGTGCCAGCAGCGTAGCACTGGGGGCTGGTGGCTACACCTTC
>TRBV28|13|TRBJ2-5|.|.
CASSSGGQETQYF
TGTGCCAGCAGCTCCGGGGGTCAAGAGACCCAGTACTTC
>TRBV19|11|TRBJ2-7|TRBD2|once
CASSGRSEQYF
TGTGCCAGTAGCGGGAGGAGCGAGCAGTACTTC
>TRBV25-1|15|TRBJ1-1|.|.
CASSDGQPTNTEAFF
TGTGCCAGCAGTGATGGGCAGCCTACTAACACTGAAGCTTTCTTT
>TRBV28|13|TRBJ1-2|.|few
CASSLSTDFGYTF
TGTGCCAGCAGTTTATCCACGGACTTTGGCTACACCTTC
>TRBV6-5|14|TRBJ2-2|.|.
CASSELGGTGELFF
TGTGCCAGCAGTGAATTAGGGGGAACCGGGGAGCTGTTTTTT
>TRBV5-8|14|TRBJ2-7|TRBD1|.
CASSFGTGVYEQYF
TGTGCCAGCAGCTTCGGGACAGGGGTCTACGAGCAGTACTTC
>TRBV5-6|16|TRBJ1-1|TRBD1|.
CASSFPQGVLYTEAFF
TGTGCCAGCAGCTTCCCACAGGGGGTTCTGTACACTGAAGCTTTCTTT
>TRBV10-2|15|TRBJ2-7|TRBD1|.
CATCPLQGAAYEQYF
TGCGCCACCTGTCCTCTTCAGGGGGCGGCCTACGAGCAGTACTTC
>TRBV30|12|TRBJ2-1|.|.
CAWSIDSPREFF
TGTGCCTGGAGTATCGATAGCCCGCGCGAGTTCTTC
>TRBV10-1|15|TRBJ1-3|TRBD1|.
CASSEGQGSGNTIYF
TGCGCCAGCAGTGAGGGACAGGGATCTGGAAACACCATATATTTT
>TRBV6-5|14|TRBJ2-3|.|.
CASRKLSGADTQYF
TGTGCCAGCAGGAAACTCTCAGGGGCAGATACGCAGTATTTT
>TRBV9|16|TRBJ2-3|.|.
CASSVRGDSTRDTQYF
TGTGCCAGCAGCGTAAGAGGAGACAGCACAAGAGATACGCAGTATTTT
>TRBV19|13|TRBJ1-2|TRBD1|once
CASMGQGADGYTF
TGTGCCAGTATGGGACAGGGGGCAGATGGCTACACCTTC
>TRBV19|15|TRBJ2-1|TRBD2|.
CASSSTSGGSDEQFF
TGTGCCAGTAGTTCTACTAGCGGGGGGTCAGATGAGCAGTTCTTC
>TRBV6-1|14|TRBJ1-3|TRBD1|.
CASSEQGVGNTIYF
TGTGCCAGCAGTGAACAGGGGGTCGGAAACACCATATATTTT
>TRBV9|14|TRBJ2-3|.|.
CASSVAEGTDTQYF
TGTGCCAGCAGCGTAGCGGAGGGCACAGATACGCAGTATTTT
>TRBV29-1|16|TRBJ2-1|.|once
CSVAGGARVVYNEQFF
TGCAGCGTTGCCGGGGGAGCCCGAGTCGTCTACAATGAGCAGTTCTTC
>TRBV19|14|TRBJ1-3|.|.
CASMGGTSGNTIYF
TGTGCCAGTATGGGGGGTACTTCTGGAAACACCATATATTTT
>TRBV6-1|15|TRBJ2-5|TRBD2|.
CASSESTSGVETQYF
TGTGCCAGCAGTGAAAGTACTAGCGGGGTAGAGACCCAGTACTTC
>TRBV2|16|TRBJ2-4|TRBD2|.
CASSERGGQAKNIQYF
TGTGCCAGCAGTGAACGGGGGGGGCAGGCCAAAAACATTCAGTACTTC
>TRBV11-2|15|TRBJ2-7|TRBD2|.
CASSLVRTSGHEQYF
TGTGCCAGCAGCTTAGTGCGGACTAGCGGCCACGAGCAGTACTTC
>TRBV6-5|16|TRBJ1-2|TRBD1|.
CASSYSNRGRGDGYTF
TGTGCCAGCAGTTACTCTAATAGGGGCAGGGGGGATGGCTACACCTTC
>TRBV6-5|15|TRBJ1-2|TRBD1|.
CASSLLGQGGYGYTF
TGTGCCAGCAGTTTACTCGGACAGGGTGGCTATGGCTACACCTTC
>TRBV9|14|TRBJ1-1|TRBD1|.
CASSVGQGRGEAFF
TGTGCCAGCAGCGTGGGACAGGGGAGGGGTGAAGCTTTCTTT
>TRBV5-4|19|TRBJ1-1|TRBD1|.
CASSLADRQGALPNTEAFF
TGTGCCAGCAGCTTGGCAGATCGGCAGGGGGCCTTACCGAACACTGAAGCTTTCTTT
>TRBV18|15|TRBJ2-1|.|.
CASSRRHSGWNEQFF
TGTGCCAGCTCCCGAAGGCACAGCGGGTGGAATGAGCAGTTCTTC
>TRBV6-5|14|TRBJ2-1|.|once
CASRATSSPNEQFF
TGTGCCAGCAGAGCTACTAGTAGTCCCAATGAGCAGTTCTTC
>TRBV6-1|11|TRBJ1-4|.|.
CASSQPSELFF
TGTGCCAGCAGCCAACCCAGTGAACTGTTTTTT
>TRBV21-1|16|TRBJ2-1|.|.
CASSGRLAGAYNEQFF
TGTGCCAGCAGCGGGAGACTAGCGGGAGCCTACAATGAGCAGTTCTTC
>TRBV15|15|TRBJ2-3|.|.
CATSTGEGDTDTQYF
TGTGCCACCAGCACGGGGGAAGGGGACACAGATACGCAGTATTTT
>TRBV23-1|19|TRBJ2-6|TRBD1|.
CASSHPGTGGLSGANVLTF
TGCGCCAGCAGTCATCCCGGGACAGGGGGTCTCTCTGGGGCCAACGTCCTGACTTTC
>TRBV7-6|12|TRBJ1-5|.|.
CASSSLGEPQHF
TGTGCCAGCAGCAGCCTGGGCGAGCCCCAGCATTTT
>TRBV7-9|14|TRBJ1-6|.|.
CASSLDRGYSPLHF
TGTGCCAGCAGCTTAGATAGAGGTTATTCACCCCTCCACTTT
>TRBV14|12|TRBJ2-5|.|.
CASSPSRETQYF
TGTGCCAGCAGCCCAAGCCGGGAGACCCAGTACTTC
>TRBV15|16|TRBJ2-2|TRBD1|.
CATSRDPGQGAGELFF
TGTGCCACCAGCAGAGATCCGGGACAGGGGGCCGGGGAGCTGTTTTTT
>TRBV11-2|14|TRBJ2-2|.|.
CASSFDRNTGELFF
TGTGCCAGCAGCTTTGACAGGAACACCGGGGAGCTGTTTTTT